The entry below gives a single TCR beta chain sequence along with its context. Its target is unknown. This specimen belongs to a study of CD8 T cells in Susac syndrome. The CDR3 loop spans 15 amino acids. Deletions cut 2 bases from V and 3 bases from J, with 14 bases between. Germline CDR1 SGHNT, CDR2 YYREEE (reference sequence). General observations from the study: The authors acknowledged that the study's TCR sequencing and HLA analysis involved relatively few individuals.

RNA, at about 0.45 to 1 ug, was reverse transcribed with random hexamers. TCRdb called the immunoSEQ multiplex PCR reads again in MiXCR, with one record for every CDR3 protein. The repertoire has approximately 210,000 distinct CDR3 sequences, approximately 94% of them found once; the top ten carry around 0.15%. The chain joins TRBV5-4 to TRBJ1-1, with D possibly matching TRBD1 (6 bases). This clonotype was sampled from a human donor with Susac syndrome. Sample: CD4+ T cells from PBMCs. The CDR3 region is CASSFEGQRYTEAFF. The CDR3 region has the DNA TGTGCCAGCAGCTTCGAGGGACAAAGGTACACTGAAGCTTTCTTT.